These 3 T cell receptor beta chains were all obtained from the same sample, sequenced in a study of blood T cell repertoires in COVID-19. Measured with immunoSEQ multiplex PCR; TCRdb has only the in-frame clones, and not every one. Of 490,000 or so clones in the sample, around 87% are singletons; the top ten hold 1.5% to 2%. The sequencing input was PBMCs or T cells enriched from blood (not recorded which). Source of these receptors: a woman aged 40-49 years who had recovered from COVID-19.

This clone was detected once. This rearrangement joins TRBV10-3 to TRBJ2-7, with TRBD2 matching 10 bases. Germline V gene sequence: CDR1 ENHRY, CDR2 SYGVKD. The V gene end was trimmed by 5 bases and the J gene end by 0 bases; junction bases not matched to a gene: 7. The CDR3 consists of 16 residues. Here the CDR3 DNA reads TGTGCCATCAGTATAGCGGGAGGCCTCAGCTCCTACGAGCAGTACTTC. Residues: CAISIAGGLSSYEQYF.

CDR3 DNA: TGTGCCAGCAGTTCTACAGGAACACACTCCTACGAGCAGTACTTC. Its protein product is CASSSTGTHSYEQYF. The chain recombines TRBV27 with TRBJ2-7; tentative D call: TRBD1 (5 bases). This CDR3 has 15 amino acids. Between the trimmed V and J ends, which lost 4 bases and 0 bases, there was a span of 13 bases. CDR1 and CDR2 from the germline V gene are MNHEY and SMNVEV (reference sequence).

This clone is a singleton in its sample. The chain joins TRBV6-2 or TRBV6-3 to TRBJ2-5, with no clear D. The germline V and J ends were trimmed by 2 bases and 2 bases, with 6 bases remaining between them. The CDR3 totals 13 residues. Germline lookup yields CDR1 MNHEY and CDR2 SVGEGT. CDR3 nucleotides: TGTGCCAGCAGTTACGGGCGACAAGAGACCCAGTACTTC. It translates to CASSYGRQETQYF.